These T cell receptor beta chains were read from a single sample in a study of T cells in Graves' hyperthyroidism and ophthalmopathy. Each CDR3 protein is one row after TCRdb ran MiXCR on the multiplex PCR reads. The table has around 300,000 distinct CDR3 sequences, approximately 20% seen once. Sequenced material: blood. These TCRs come from a young man with Graves' ophthalmopathy. Each CDR3 is given with its conserved first and last residue. A D gene is named only where the DNA matches it firmly. The size entry is marked missing in some rows and otherwise reads once, few, many or a size class.

cdr3_nt: TGTGCCAGCAGTCCCCTGGGCGGGGGTAACACTGAAGCTTTCTTT
cdr3_aa: CASSPLGGGNTEAFF
v_call: TRBV12-3/TRBV12-4
j_call: TRBJ1-1
clone_size: NA
d_call: NA

cdr3_nt: TGTGCCAGCAGCTTAGCGCAAATCGGGGAGCTGTTTTTT
cdr3_aa: CASSLAQIGELFF
v_call: TRBV11-1
j_call: TRBJ2-2
clone_size: few
d_call: NA

cdr3_nt: TGTGCCAGCAGTTACGCCTACCTAGCGGGAGGGCCATCAGGGACAGATACGCAGTATTTT
cdr3_aa: CASSYAYLAGGPSGTDTQYF
v_call: TRBV6-5
j_call: TRBJ2-3
clone_size: few
d_call: TRBD2

cdr3_nt: TGTGCCAGCAGTTATAACCCCGGGGGACAGGGGGGAGGTGGCTACACCTTC
cdr3_aa: CASSYNPGGQGGGGYTF
v_call: TRBV6-5
j_call: TRBJ1-2
clone_size: few
d_call: TRBD1

cdr3_nt: TGTGCCAGTAGTATACCCGTTAGCCCGGGCTACACCTTC
cdr3_aa: CASSIPVSPGYTF
v_call: TRBV19
j_call: TRBJ1-2
clone_size: NA
d_call: NA

cdr3_nt: TGTGCCAGCAGCCATGGGACAGGTCTTAATGAAAAACTGTTTTTT
cdr3_aa: CASSHGTGLNEKLFF
v_call: TRBV3-1
j_call: TRBJ1-4
clone_size: many
d_call: TRBD1

cdr3_nt: TGCAGCGCCCGAGGGGGCCAACCCTTTCAGGGGGCTAATGAAAAACTGTTTTTT
cdr3_aa: CSARGGQPFQGANEKLFF
v_call: TRBV29-1
j_call: TRBJ1-4
clone_size: few
d_call: TRBD1

cdr3_nt: TGTGCCACCAGTGCCCCTGGACTAGCGGGAGGGGTCTACAATGAGCAGTTCTTC
cdr3_aa: CATSAPGLAGGVYNEQFF
v_call: TRBV24-1
j_call: TRBJ2-1
clone_size: NA
d_call: TRBD2

cdr3_nt: TGTGCCAGCAGTTTATCTGGGGGCGGGATCGGCAATGAGCAGTTCTTC
cdr3_aa: CASSLSGGGIGNEQFF
v_call: TRBV27
j_call: TRBJ2-1
clone_size: many
d_call: NA

cdr3_nt: TGTGCCAGCAGCTATACGGCAGGCCTGAACACTGAAGCTTTCTTT
cdr3_aa: CASSYTAGLNTEAFF
v_call: TRBV5-5
j_call: TRBJ1-1
clone_size: many
d_call: NA

cdr3_nt: TGTGCCAGCAGTATAACAGCTAACTATGGCTACACCTTC
cdr3_aa: CASSITANYGYTF
v_call: TRBV28
j_call: TRBJ1-2
clone_size: NA
d_call: NA

cdr3_nt: TGTGCCAGCAGTTTTAACCTGAACACTGAAGCTTTCTTT
cdr3_aa: CASSFNLNTEAFF
v_call: TRBV28
j_call: TRBJ1-1
clone_size: many
d_call: NA

cdr3_nt: TGTGCCAGCTCCTGGGGGGGAAGGAATTCACCCCTCCACTTT
cdr3_aa: CASSWGGRNSPLHF
v_call: TRBV28
j_call: TRBJ1-6
clone_size: NA
d_call: NA

cdr3_nt: TGCAGTGCTAGGGGGACAGGGCGAGCCACTGAAGCTTTCTTT
cdr3_aa: CSARGTGRATEAFF
v_call: TRBV20-1
j_call: TRBJ1-1
clone_size: many
d_call: TRBD1

cdr3_nt: TGTGCCACCAGTGTCCGGGGACAGGGGGCGAGGACCGGGGAGCTGTTTTTT
cdr3_aa: CATSVRGQGARTGELFF
v_call: TRBV24-1
j_call: TRBJ2-2
clone_size: NA
d_call: TRBD1

cdr3_nt: TGTGCCAGCTCGCAAATACAGGCGCACTCTGGAAACACCATATATTTT
cdr3_aa: CASSQIQAHSGNTIYF
v_call: TRBV18
j_call: TRBJ1-3
clone_size: few
d_call: NA

cdr3_nt: TGTGCCAGCACCCTTACAGGGGGAGTTACAGATACGCAGTATTTT
cdr3_aa: CASTLTGGVTDTQYF
v_call: TRBV2
j_call: TRBJ2-3
clone_size: many
d_call: TRBD1

cdr3_nt: TGTGCCATCATTCGGGCGGGGGGAGAGCAGTACTTC
cdr3_aa: CAIIRAGGEQYF
v_call: TRBV2
j_call: TRBJ2-7
clone_size: few
d_call: TRBD2

cdr3_nt: TGTGCCAGCAGTCTAGATGAGCAGTTCTTC
cdr3_aa: CASSLDEQFF
v_call: TRBV7-9
j_call: TRBJ2-1
clone_size: few
d_call: NA

cdr3_nt: TGTGCCAGTAGTATTCTAGCGGGAGGGACCTTTTTCAGCTCCTACAATGAGCAGTTCTTC
cdr3_aa: CASSILAGGTFFSSYNEQFF
v_call: TRBV19
j_call: TRBJ2-1
clone_size: once
d_call: TRBD2

cdr3_nt: TGTGCCAGCAGCTTCCCTGGGGGGGAAGCGCAGTTCTTC
cdr3_aa: CASSFPGGEAQFF
v_call: TRBV11-2
j_call: TRBJ2-1
clone_size: many
d_call: TRBD2

cdr3_nt: TGTGCCACCAGTGATTCGACCGGGACTAGTTCAGAGACCCAGTACTTC
cdr3_aa: CATSDSTGTSSETQYF
v_call: TRBV24-1
j_call: TRBJ2-5
clone_size: NA
d_call: TRBD2

cdr3_nt: TGTGCCAGCAGGGATCAGGCTCGACCCCTCCACTTT
cdr3_aa: CASRDQARPLHF
v_call: TRBV2
j_call: TRBJ1-6
clone_size: many
d_call: NA

cdr3_nt: TGTGCCACCAGTGACCCCCCAATAGCGGGAGGGCCCGGGGAGCTGTTTTTT
cdr3_aa: CATSDPPIAGGPGELFF
v_call: TRBV24-1
j_call: TRBJ2-2
clone_size: once
d_call: TRBD2

cdr3_nt: TGTGCCAGCAGTGAACTGGCAGGGGGAGCCGGCGAGCAGTACTTC
cdr3_aa: CASSELAGGAGEQYF
v_call: TRBV2
j_call: TRBJ2-7
clone_size: NA
d_call: TRBD1

cdr3_nt: TGTGCCAGCAGCATGACTGAATCCTACGAGCAGTACTTC
cdr3_aa: CASSMTESYEQYF
v_call: TRBV7-9
j_call: TRBJ2-7
clone_size: few
d_call: NA

cdr3_nt: TGTGCCTGGAGTATTGGAGACACCGGGGAGCTGTTTTTT
cdr3_aa: CAWSIGDTGELFF
v_call: TRBV30
j_call: TRBJ2-2
clone_size: few
d_call: NA

cdr3_nt: TGTGCCAGCAGCTTAGAGGTCGACTCCTACGAGCAGTACTTC
cdr3_aa: CASSLEVDSYEQYF
v_call: TRBV7-9
j_call: TRBJ2-7
clone_size: few
d_call: NA

cdr3_nt: TGCGCCAGCAGCCAGGCCTCGGAATACAATGAGCAGTTCTTC
cdr3_aa: CASSQASEYNEQFF
v_call: TRBV5-1
j_call: TRBJ2-1
clone_size: NA
d_call: NA

cdr3_nt: TGCAGCGCAACCGGGACAGATACTAACACCGGGGAGCTGTTTTTT
cdr3_aa: CSATGTDTNTGELFF
v_call: TRBV29-1
j_call: TRBJ2-2
clone_size: NA
d_call: TRBD1

cdr3_nt: TGTGCCAGCAGCGGGCGAGTGGGGGGGCCTGACTACGAGCAGTACTTC
cdr3_aa: CASSGRVGGPDYEQYF
v_call: TRBV9
j_call: TRBJ2-7
clone_size: NA
d_call: NA

cdr3_nt: TGTGCCAGCAGCTTCGGCGGCTACGAGCAGTACTTC
cdr3_aa: CASSFGGYEQYF
v_call: TRBV11-2
j_call: TRBJ2-7
clone_size: many
d_call: NA

cdr3_nt: TGCAGCGTTGCTATGGGTAGCGGCAACAATGAGCAGTTCTTC
cdr3_aa: CSVAMGSGNNEQFF
v_call: TRBV29-1
j_call: TRBJ2-1
clone_size: NA
d_call: NA

cdr3_nt: TGTGCCAGCAGCTTTGGGGCCAGGGGATACACCGGGGAGCTGTTTTTT
cdr3_aa: CASSFGARGYTGELFF
v_call: TRBV7-9
j_call: TRBJ2-2
clone_size: once
d_call: NA

cdr3_nt: TGTGCCAGTAGTCTCGACGGCAGTAGATCACCCCTCCACTTT
cdr3_aa: CASSLDGSRSPLHF
v_call: TRBV19
j_call: TRBJ1-6
clone_size: NA
d_call: NA

cdr3_nt: TGTGCCAGCAGCCCAGAGGGACAGCGAAACTATGGCTACACCTTC
cdr3_aa: CASSPEGQRNYGYTF
v_call: TRBV7-2
j_call: TRBJ1-2
clone_size: many
d_call: TRBD1

cdr3_nt: TGCAGCGTTGAAGATCAAGCACTAGCGGAGAGGTCAGATACGCAGTATTTT
cdr3_aa: CSVEDQALAERSDTQYF
v_call: TRBV29-1
j_call: TRBJ2-3
clone_size: NA
d_call: TRBD2

cdr3_nt: TGTGCCACGACGAGAGGGGGTAGCTCTGGAAACACCATATATTTT
cdr3_aa: CATTRGGSSGNTIYF
v_call: TRBV6-1
j_call: TRBJ1-3
clone_size: NA
d_call: NA

cdr3_nt: TGTGCCAGTAGTGTAGGACCCTCCCAAGAGGTGGCCACTGAAGCTTTCTTT
cdr3_aa: CASSVGPSQEVATEAFF
v_call: TRBV19
j_call: TRBJ1-1
clone_size: NA
d_call: NA

cdr3_nt: TGTGCCAGTAGTATAACTCACCTTACCTACGAGCAGTACTTC
cdr3_aa: CASSITHLTYEQYF
v_call: TRBV19
j_call: TRBJ2-7
clone_size: NA
d_call: NA

cdr3_nt: TGTGCCAGCAGTTTAGCAGGTGATTTGGGTGAAAAACTGTTTTTT
cdr3_aa: CASSLAGDLGEKLFF
v_call: TRBV28
j_call: TRBJ1-4
clone_size: few
d_call: NA

cdr3_nt: TGTGCCAGCAGCCAAGATTCTTTTTTCACTGAAGCTTTCTTT
cdr3_aa: CASSQDSFFTEAFF
v_call: TRBV3-1
j_call: TRBJ1-1
clone_size: NA
d_call: NA

cdr3_nt: TGTGCCAGCAGTTTATGGAGGACTAGCGGGAGTGAGCAGTTCTTC
cdr3_aa: CASSLWRTSGSEQFF
v_call: TRBV28
j_call: TRBJ2-1
clone_size: NA
d_call: TRBD2

cdr3_nt: TGTGCCAGCTCACCAGGGAAGGACATTCAGTACTTC
cdr3_aa: CASSPGKDIQYF
v_call: TRBV18
j_call: TRBJ2-4
clone_size: NA
d_call: NA

cdr3_nt: TGTGCCAGCAGTTTATCCGTGGGGACAGGGTATGGTGGCTATGGCTACGCCTTC
cdr3_aa: CASSLSVGTGYGGYGYAF
v_call: TRBV27
j_call: TRBJ1-2
clone_size: NA
d_call: TRBD1

cdr3_nt: TGTGCCTGGAAGGAGACTCATAGCTCCTACGAGCAGTACTTC
cdr3_aa: CAWKETHSSYEQYF
v_call: TRBV30
j_call: TRBJ2-7
clone_size: many
d_call: NA

cdr3_nt: TGTGCCAGTAGTATAAGGGATGGGGGGGAGCTGTTTTTT
cdr3_aa: CASSIRDGGELFF
v_call: TRBV19
j_call: TRBJ2-2
clone_size: NA
d_call: NA

cdr3_nt: TGTGCCAGCAGTTTAAGGTCCCCAGGGCAGCCCCAGCATTTT
cdr3_aa: CASSLRSPGQPQHF
v_call: TRBV28
j_call: TRBJ1-5
clone_size: many
d_call: NA

cdr3_nt: TGTGCCAGCTCGTTCGATGGGGGCTCCACTGAAGCTTTCTTT
cdr3_aa: CASSFDGGSTEAFF
v_call: TRBV18
j_call: TRBJ1-1
clone_size: NA
d_call: NA

cdr3_nt: TGTGCCACCAGTGATTCGGGGGGGCGCGGGGCCACTGAAGCTTTCTTT
cdr3_aa: CATSDSGGRGATEAFF
v_call: TRBV24-1
j_call: TRBJ1-1
clone_size: few
d_call: NA